This TCR beta chain was obtained from a study of neoadjuvant anti-PD-1 for oral cavity cancer. Overall study context: Non-progressing patients received a fourth nivolumab dose near day 43, then surgery on days 50-56. Broader study findings: Pretreatment Treg/Th17 ratio correlated inversely with post-treatment tumor clonality.

About this clone itself: Antigen unknown.

Germline V gives CDR1 SEHNR, CDR2 FQNEAQ (reference sequence). The J segment lost 6 bases and the V segment lost 6 bases, leaving 13 bases of the junction unmatched. The CDR3 is 16 residues long. The repertoire was sequenced with immunoSEQ multiplex PCR; TCRdb's copy has only in-frame clones and lacks some. The sample lists fewer than 20,000 clones, about two thirds occurring once. Patients had HPV-negative, locally advanced oral cavity squamous cell carcinoma. Analysis of PBMCs was direct, with no culture step. Sequences were derived from PBMCs, sampled before nivolumab (anti-PD-1) treatment. The chain is built from TRBV7-9 and TRBJ1-2; 10 bases match TRBD1. The TCR sequence derives from a person aged 40 to 85 with oral cavity squamous cell carcinoma. This CDR3 is CASSQTYDRGLHGYTF. CDR3 sequence (DNA): TGTGCCAGCAGTCAAACATACGACAGGGGGCTCCATGGCTACACCTTC.